Listed here are 8 T cell receptor beta chains from one sample, sequenced in a study of T cell responses to AZD1222 COVID-19 vaccine. Assay: immunoSEQ multiplex PCR; the TCRdb copy retains only in-frame clones and omits some. The sample has fewer than 70,000 clones; 75% to 85% are singletons. Sample: peripheral blood, taken 28 days after the second AZD1222 dose. The receptor set was obtained from an adult who received the AZD1222 COVID-19 vaccine.

The chain has TRBV18 and TRBJ1-1, with D unclear. CDR3 length: 13 amino acids. Trimming pared 8 bases from V and 1 base from J, leaving 11 bases between. CDR1 and CDR2 (germline): KGHSH, LQKENI. The DNA for the CDR3 is TGTGCCAGCACAAGGCCAGAGAACACTGAAGCTTTCTTT. Residues: CASTRPENTEAFF. Together with reference TRBV18 and TRBJ1-1, the CDR3 gives the full variable domain: NAGVMQNPRHLVRRRGQEARLRCSPMKGHSHVYWYRQLPEEGLKFMVYLQKENIIDESGMPKERFSAEFPKEGPSILRIQQVVRGDSAAYFCASTRPENTEAFFGQGTRLTVV.

The chain is built from TRBV5-4 and TRBJ2-5; TRBD2 aligns across 8 bases. The germline gives CDR1 SGHNT, CDR2 YYREEE (reference sequence). CDR3 size: 14 residues. With 9 bases clipped from V and 4 bases from J, the junction kept 11 bases outside the gene matches. The CDR3 sequence is CAITGRGAPETQYF. The CDR3 DNA sequence: TGTGCCATCACAGGGCGGGGGGCCCCAGAGACCCAGTACTTC. Filled out from reference TRBV5-4 and TRBJ2-5, the complete variable domain reads ETGVTQSPTHLIKTRGQQVTLRCSSQSGHNTVSWYQQALGQGPQFIFQYYREEENGRGNFPPRFSGLQFPNYSSELNVNALELDDSALYLCAITGRGAPETQYFGPGTRLLVL.

The V and J genes are TRBV27 and TRBJ2-3; the match to TRBD2 covers 9 bases. CDR3 length: 15 residues. Germline V gives CDR1 MNHEY, CDR2 SMNVEV (reference sequence). V shed 3 bases and J 2 bases; nucleotides not matched to a gene: 3. For the CDR3, the DNA is TGTGCCAGCAGTTTCGCGGGGGGGCCCACAGATACGCAGTATTTT. Amino acid sequence: CASSFAGGPTDTQYF.

The rearrangement uses TRBV6-2 or TRBV6-3 and TRBJ1-5, with D maybe TRBD1 (6 bases). CDR1 is MNHEY, CDR2 SVGEGT, per germline. There are 16 residues in the CDR3. The V end lost 2 bases, the J end lost 9 bases, and 20 bases lay between the germline ends. CDR3 coding DNA: TGTGCCAGCAGTTACGAGGGCAGGGGATCGGGTGGGCCCCAGCATTTT. Protein: CASSYEGRGSGGPQHF.

The V gene is TRBV6-5, the J gene TRBJ1-1; 9 bases fit TRBD1. Per the germline V gene, CDR1 is MNHEY and CDR2 is SVGAGI. This CDR3 spans 15 amino acids. V gave up 2 bases and J gave up 1 base; unmatched junction bases: 2. The CDR3 DNA reads TGTGCCAGCAGTTACCAACAGGGGGCGAACACTGAAGCTTTCTTT. It specifies CASSYQQGANTEAFF.

This chain uses TRBV10-3 with TRBJ1-4; D unresolved. Looked up from germline, CDR1 is ENHRY and CDR2 is SYGVKD. This CDR3 is 13 amino acids long. Trimming pared 2 bases from V and 12 bases from J, leaving 13 bases between. This chain's CDR3 is CAISEGRPDELFF. The DNA for the CDR3 is TGTGCCATCAGTGAGGGGCGGCCGGACGAACTGTTTTTT.

V and J are TRBV29-1 and TRBJ1-6, with D perhaps matching TRBD1 (6 bases). The CDR3 contains 13 residues. Trimming took 6 bases from V and 5 from J, leaving 11 bases between them. Germline lookup yields CDR1 SQVTM and CDR2 ANQGSEA. CDR3 in DNA: TGCAGCGTAAGGGCAGGGGATAATTCACCCCTCCACTTT. This encodes CSVRAGDNSPLHF.

V is TRBV5-4 and J is TRBJ1-1; maybe TRBD1 (6 bases). The V end lost 4 bases, the J end lost 1 base, and 14 bases lay between the germline ends. Germline V CDR1 and CDR2: SGHNT, YYREEE (reference sequence). The CDR3 totals 15 residues. CDR3 region: CASSPYRGGNTEAFF. CDR3 in DNA: TGTGCCAGCAGCCCCTACAGAGGGGGGAACACTGAAGCTTTCTTT.